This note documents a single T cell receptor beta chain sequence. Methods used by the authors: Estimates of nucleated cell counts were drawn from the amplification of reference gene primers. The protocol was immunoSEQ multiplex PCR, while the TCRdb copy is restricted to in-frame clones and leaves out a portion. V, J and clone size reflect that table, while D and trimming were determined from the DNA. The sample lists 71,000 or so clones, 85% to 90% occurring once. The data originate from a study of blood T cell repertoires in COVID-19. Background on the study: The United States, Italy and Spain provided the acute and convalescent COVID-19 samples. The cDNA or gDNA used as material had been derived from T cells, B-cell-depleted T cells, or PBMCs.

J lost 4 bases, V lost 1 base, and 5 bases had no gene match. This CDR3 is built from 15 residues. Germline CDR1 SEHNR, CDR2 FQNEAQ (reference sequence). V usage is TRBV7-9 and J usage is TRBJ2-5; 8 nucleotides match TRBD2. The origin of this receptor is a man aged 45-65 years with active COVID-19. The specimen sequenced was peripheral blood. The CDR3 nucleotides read TGTGCCAGCAGCTTAGTACCCGGGGGGGCAGAGACCCAGTACTTC. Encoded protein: CASSLVPGGAETQYF.